What follows are 24 T cell receptor beta chains derived from one specimen sequenced in a study of T cells in Graves' hyperthyroidism and ophthalmopathy. From RNA transcripts, TCR beta CDR3 regions were amplified. First-round RT-PCR targeting the TCR CDR3 was performed with the HTBI primer set. TCRdb reanalysed the multiplex PCR reads using MiXCR and keeps one entry per CDR3 protein. The sample has about 600,000 distinct CDR3 sequences, 15% to 20% seen once. The specimen was blood. These receptors came from a middle-aged woman with Graves' ophthalmopathy.

Only a few counts were recorded for this clonotype. The chain uses TRBV20-1 and TRBJ1-4; no clear D gene. CDR3 size: 11 residues. The V end lost 3 bases, the J end lost 7 bases, and 6 bases lay between the germline ends. Germline loops: CDR1 DFQATT, CDR2 SNEGSKA (reference sequence). This CDR3 is CSARPGEKLFF. The CDR3, as DNA: TGCAGTGCTAGGCCGGGTGAAAAACTGTTTTTT.

This clonotype was seen many times. The CDR3 DNA reads TGTGCCAGCAGTGTAAACCAGGTTACTGAGCAGTTCTTC. Translating gives CASSVNQVTEQFF. The V gene is TRBV27, the J gene TRBJ2-1, with unresolved D. Trimming removed 5 bases at V and 9 bases at J, with 14 bases between. Germline CDR1 is MNHEY and CDR2 is SMNVEV (reference sequence). The CDR3 has 13 residues.

There are a few counts of this clonotype. V is TRBV6-6 and J is TRBJ2-3; D is perhaps TRBD1 (5 bases). The V and J ends lost 0 bases and 5 bases respectively, with 15 bases between them. Looked up from germline, CDR1 is MNHNY and CDR2 is SVGAGI (reference sequence). This CDR3 has 16 amino acids. The CDR3 loop is CASSYSKGALVDTQYF. The CDR3 DNA reads as TGTGCCAGCAGTTACTCGAAAGGGGCATTGGTAGATACGCAGTATTTT.

This clonotype was detected ten times or more. The V call is TRBV11-2, the J call TRBJ2-1; the D call may be TRBD1 or TRBD2 (5 bases each). CDR1 and CDR2 from the germline V gene are SGHAT and FQNNGV. This CDR3 is 16 amino acids long. V was shortened by 5 bases and J by 2 bases, with 16 bases between the two germline ends. The CDR3 DNA is TGTGCCAGCAGCCTAGGTGAGGGGACGGCCTACAATGAGCAGTTCTTC. This sequence encodes CASSLGEGTAYNEQFF.

The V gene is TRBV6-1, the J gene TRBJ2-2, with D perhaps matching TRBD1 (7 bases). CDR1 MNHNS and CDR2 SASEGT come from the germline V gene. Trimming cost V 9 bases and J 7 bases, with 15 bases left between them. The CDR3 extends over 13 amino acids. Written as DNA, the CDR3 is TGTGCCAGTGGCTCAGGGGGAGGCGGGGAGCTGTTTTTT. Its protein product is CASGSGGGGELFF.

The chain recombines TRBV7-9 with TRBJ2-2; D remains ambiguous. The CDR3 consists of 15 residues. Germline-derived CDR1 and CDR2 are SEHNR and FQNEAQ (reference sequence). The germline V and J ends were trimmed by 1 base and 3 bases, with 9 bases remaining between them. Here the CDR3 DNA reads TGTGCCAGCAGCTTAGACGGTTTCGACACCGGGGAGCTGTTTTTT. Its protein is CASSLDGFDTGELFF. Full variable domain (missing parts from reference TRBV7-9 and TRBJ2-2): DTGVSQNPRHKITKRGQNVTFRCDPISEHNRLYWYRQTLGQGPEFLTYFQNEAQLEKSRLLSDRFSAERPKGSFSTLEIQRTEQGDSAMYLCASSLDGFDTGELFFGEGSRLTVL.

V and J are TRBV10-3 and TRBJ2-7; D may be TRBD1 (6 bases). Germline CDR1 is ENHRY and CDR2 is SYGVKD. Trimming stripped 6 bases from V and 4 bases from J, with 16 bases between. The CDR3 is 14 residues long. CDR3: CAISPGQPMYEQYF. The CDR3 coding sequence is TGTGCCATCAGCCCGGGACAACCAATGTACGAGCAGTACTTC.

This clonotype has a count of ten or more. V gene TRBV2 combines with J gene TRBJ1-6; D is possibly TRBD1 (5 bases). V lost 6 bases and J lost 7, with 13 bases in between. This CDR3 region has 14 residues. CDR1 SNHLY and CDR2 FYNNEI come from the germline V gene. CDR3 bases: TGTGCCAGCAGCGCGGGACCCCTGAATTCACCCCTCCACTTT. It translates to CASSAGPLNSPLHF.

With respect to this clonotype: Being one base from a much bigger clone, this may be a read error. The chain is built from TRBV6-2 or TRBV6-3 and TRBJ2-1; D is perhaps TRBD1 or TRBD2 (5 bases each). From germline, CDR1 is MNHEY and CDR2 SVGEGT. Trimming cost V 0 bases and J 10 bases, with 22 bases left between them. This CDR3 has 17 residues. CDR3 nucleotide sequence: TGTGCCAGCAGTTACTCGCTGGGGACGGACCCGCCCTACGAGCAGTTCTTC. This sequence encodes CASSYSLGTDPPYEQFF.

This chain connects TRBV2 to TRBJ2-2; D may be TRBD1 (6 bases). V was cut by 6 bases and J by 0 bases, with 11 bases left in between. The CDR3 covers 15 residues. Germline V gene lookup returns CDR1 SNHLY and CDR2 FYNNEI. The CDR3: CASSEQGPNTGELFF. The CDR3 DNA is TGTGCCAGCAGCGAACAGGGCCCGAACACCGGGGAGCTGTTTTTT.

This clonotype was counted a single time. The rearrangement joins TRBV19 to TRBJ1-2, with D possibly TRBD1 on 6 matching bases. CDR3 length: 13 amino acids. Germline-derived CDR1 and CDR2 are LNHDA and SQIVND (reference sequence). The germline V and J ends were trimmed by 7 bases and 1 base, with 10 bases remaining between them. CDR3: CASTPGHNYGYTF. The CDR3 DNA is TGTGCCAGTACCCCGGGACATAACTATGGCTACACCTTC.

The chain uses TRBV12-3 or TRBV12-4 and TRBJ2-1; possibly TRBD1 for D (5 bases). Deletions cut 3 bases from V and 6 bases from J, with 12 bases between. The CDR3 loop spans 14 amino acids. The CDR3 here is CASSFRGPFNEQFF. In nucleotides, the CDR3 is TGTGCCAGCAGTTTTAGGGGTCCCTTCAATGAGCAGTTCTTC.

A few counts support this clonotype. The chain combines TRBV7-3 with TRBJ2-1; D is unclear. This CDR3 spans 15 amino acids. The ends were cut back, 1 base at V and 5 bases at J, with 12 bases in the middle. CDR1 is SGHTA, CDR2 FQGTGA, per germline. In DNA, the CDR3 is TGTGCCAGCAGCTTAATCGGGTCATCCGACAATGAGCAGTTCTTC. This encodes CASSLIGSSDNEQFF.

The rearrangement uses TRBV2 and TRBJ1-1; D perhaps matches TRBD1 (5 bases). Germline lookup yields CDR1 SNHLY and CDR2 FYNNEI. Trimming shortened V by 3 bases and J by 1 base, and 12 bases separated the two germline ends. The CDR3 spans 15 residues. CDR3 sequence reads: CASSDAGRGNTEAFF. The CDR3 DNA reads TGTGCCAGCAGTGATGCAGGGCGGGGGAACACTGAAGCTTTCTTT.

Ten or more counts support this clonotype. J is TRBJ2-7 and V is TRBV29-1, with 8 bases that match TRBD1. Germline assignment: CDR1 SQVTM and CDR2 ANQGSEA. Unmatched junction bases numbered 3, after V lost 5 bases and J lost 0 bases. The CDR3 runs to 13 residues. DNA of the CDR3: TGCAGCGTTCTGGACAGGGACTCCTACGAGCAGTACTTC. It is translated as CSVLDRDSYEQYF.

This clonotype was observed many times. V and J are TRBV14 and TRBJ1-1; D is possibly TRBD1 (5 bases). The germline V gene encodes CDR1 SGHDN and CDR2 FVKESK. Trimming left V 1 base short and J 2 bases short, with 8 bases between. The CDR3 totals 14 residues. The CDR3 reads CASSQGTPNTEAFF. For the CDR3, the DNA is TGTGCCAGCAGCCAAGGGACACCAAACACTGAAGCTTTCTTT. The full variable domain, in which reference TRBV14 and TRBJ1-1 provide the parts outside the CDR3, is EAGVTQFPSHSVIEKGQTVTLRCDPISGHDNLYWYRRVMGKEIKFLLHFVKESKQDESGMPNNRFLAERTGGTYSTLKVQPAELEDSGVYFCASSQGTPNTEAFFGQGTRLTVV.

The J gene is TRBJ2-1, the V gene TRBV7-3, with 7 bases lining up with TRBD2. V dropped 4 bases and J dropped 0; count of bases not matched to a gene: 6. This CDR3 is 16 amino acids long. Looked up from germline, CDR1 is SGHTA and CDR2 is FQGTGA. The CDR3 nucleotides read TGTGCCAGCAGCTCCTTCGGCGGGGGCTCCTACAATGAGCAGTTCTTC. This encodes CASSSFGGGSYNEQFF.

This clonotype was seen many times. The gene calls are TRBV20-1 and TRBJ2-1, with a weak D call TRBD2 (7 bases). The CDR3 loop spans 14 amino acids. V was clipped by 3 bases and J by 9 bases, with 18 bases between them. CDR1 DFQATT and CDR2 SNEGSKA come from the germline V gene (reference sequence). Written as DNA, the CDR3 is TGCAGTGCTAGTGGTGGGGGGGCTTTCGGTGAGCAGTTCTTC. It translates to CSASGGGAFGEQFF.

This clonotype was picked up many times. The chain carries TRBV11-2 and TRBJ2-2; D not resolved. The CDR3 runs to 13 residues. The germline CDR1 and CDR2 sequences are SGHAT and FQNNGV. The V end lost 5 bases, the J end lost 6 bases, and 10 bases lay between the germline ends. The DNA of the CDR3 is TGTGCCAGCAGCCGAATCCTGGCCGGGGAGCTGTTTTTT. Translated: CASSRILAGELFF.

The chain uses TRBV6-2 or TRBV6-3 and TRBJ2-7; 7 positions agree with TRBD1. There are 16 residues in the CDR3. Germline V gives CDR1 MNHEY, CDR2 SVGEGT. The V segment lost 2 bases and the J segment 5 bases; nucleotides outside the gene matches: 12. CDR3 DNA: TGTGCCAGCAGTTACACAGAACAGGGGTTGATCGACGAGCAGTACTTC. It yields the protein CASSYTEQGLIDEQYF.

This clonotype was seen a single time. V usage is TRBV20-1 and J usage is TRBJ2-3; D uncertain. Deletions cut 5 bases from V and 0 bases from J, with 15 bases between. The CDR3 length is 15 residues. CDR1 and CDR2 from the germline V gene are DFQATT and SNEGSKA (reference sequence). This chain's CDR3 is CSAAPPTTSTDTQYF. Written as DNA, the CDR3 is TGCAGTGCTGCCCCCCCCACAACAAGCACAGATACGCAGTATTTT.

This clonotype came up many times. The chain carries TRBV5-1 and TRBJ1-3, with 7 bases lining up with TRBD1. Germline values: CDR1 SGHRS, CDR2 YFSETQ. The CDR3 runs to 15 residues. The junction had 5 bases not matched to a gene; V was cut back by 3 bases and J by 2 bases. The CDR3 region is CASSWGQSTGNTIYF. In DNA form, the CDR3 reads TGCGCCAGCAGCTGGGGACAGTCGACTGGAAACACCATATATTTT.

This clonotype was counted at least ten times. V is TRBV7-9 and J is TRBJ2-6, with unresolved D. Germline V lookup: CDR1 SEHNR, CDR2 FQNEAQ (reference sequence). This CDR3 spans 16 amino acids. V shed 1 base and J shed 0 bases, with 7 bases lying between them. CDR3 nucleotides: TGTGCCAGCAGCTTAGATTGGGGCTCTGGGGCCAACGTCCTGACTTTC. It yields the protein CASSLDWGSGANVLTF.

The genes are TRBV12-3 or TRBV12-4 and TRBJ2-2; a weak D match, TRBD1 (5 bases). V lost 5 bases, J lost 4 bases, and 14 bases lay in between. The length of the CDR3 is 15 residues. The CDR3 DNA reads as TGTGCCAGCAGTCCTCTTCAGGGTTCCACCGGGGAGCTGTTTTTT. Protein sequence: CASSPLQGSTGELFF.